This passage covers 14 T cell receptor beta chains from one sample sequenced in a study of identical twins (dated by TCRdb to the mid-2010s). Libraries were built with 5' RACE. The instrument given in TCRdb is Illumina HiSeq 2000. TCRdb took the public reads, trimmed them with fastp at Q25, ran MiXCR for clone calling and kept in-frame beta chains. Each record represents a unique CDR3 protein, reported with the most common genes and DNA among its rows. The sample includes 500,000 to 550,000 distinct CDR3 sequences, with approximately 22% observed a single time. Around 0.9% of the sample is held by the ten biggest clonotypes. These data also formed part of another study, on T cells expressing NK-cell markers.

Sequencing was carried out using CD4+ T cells sorted from blood. The receptors come from a woman younger than 30 in good health.

A few counts support this clonotype. The chain carries TRBV4-2 and TRBJ2-3; possible D gene TRBD1, 5 bases. Trimming removed 4 bases from V and 2 bases from J, with 13 bases in between. The length of the CDR3 is 15 residues. CDR1 and CDR2 (germline): LGHNA, YNFKEQ. CDR3 sequence reads: CASSPQLGATDTQYF. The CDR3 coding sequence is TGTGCCAGCAGCCCTCAGTTAGGGGCCACAGATACGCAGTATTTT.

The table lists this clonotype with a count of one. The rearrangement joins TRBV7-2 to TRBJ1-2; tentative D call: TRBD1 (6 bases). The CDR3 spans 14 residues. Per germline, CDR1 SGHTA and CDR2 FQGNSA. The ends were cut back, 4 bases at V and 2 bases at J, with 11 bases in the middle. The CDR3: CASSYSQGNYGYTF. CDR3 sequence (DNA): TGTGCCAGCAGCTACTCACAGGGAAACTATGGCTACACCTTC.

Many counts were recorded for this clonotype. The chain joins TRBV4-3 to TRBJ2-7, with a weak D call TRBD1 (5 bases). V was cut by 3 bases and J by 4 bases, with 13 bases left in between. CDR3 length equals 14 residues. The germline CDR1 and CDR2 sequences are LGHNA and YSLEER. For the CDR3, the DNA is TGCGCCAGCAGCCAGGGAACAGGAGAGTACGAGCAGTACTTC. The encoded protein is CASSQGTGEYEQYF.

This chain links TRBV12-3 or TRBV12-4 with TRBJ2-2, with 9 bases identical to TRBD1. V shed 6 bases, J shed 6 bases, and the junction held 5 bases outside the gene matches. This CDR3 comprises 14 residues. The CDR3 here is CASREQGAPGELFF. CDR3 DNA sequence: TGTGCCAGCAGAGAACAGGGGGCGCCCGGGGAGCTGTTTTTT.

V usage is TRBV2 and J usage is TRBJ2-2, with D tentatively TRBD1 or TRBD2 (6 bases each). CDR1 is SNHLY, CDR2 FYNNEI, per germline. Trimming shortened V by 5 bases and J by 4 bases, and 14 bases separated the two germline ends. This CDR3 comprises 15 residues. The CDR3: CASSSPGARTGELFF. DNA of the CDR3: TGTGCCAGCAGTTCCCCGGGGGCTCGCACCGGGGAGCTGTTTTTT.

This chain uses TRBV9 with TRBJ2-3; either TRBD1 or TRBD2 may supply D (6 bases each). The germline V gene has CDR1 SGDLS and CDR2 YYNGEE. With 1 base removed from V and 5 bases from J, the gap between germline ends came to 17 bases. The CDR3 sequence is 16 residues long. CDR3 coding DNA: TGTGCCAGCAGCGTAAGGGGGGAAGCGAATGGAGATACGCAGTATTTT. The encoded protein is CASSVRGEANGDTQYF.

This clonotype was counted between two and nine times. An end of the junction differs from the germline gene, which may be a read error. The chain uses TRBV7-6 and TRBJ2-1; D perhaps matches TRBD1 (6 bases). The CDR3 contains 15 residues. Germline-derived CDR1 and CDR2 are SGHVS and FNYEAQ. In DNA, the CDR3 is TGTGCCAGCACCTTACAGGGTTACTCCTACAATGAGCAGTTCTTC. Translated: CASTLQGYSYNEQFF. The complete variable domain, with remaining parts taken from reference TRBV7-6 and TRBJ2-1, reads GAGVSQSPRYKVTKRGQDVALRCDPISGHVSLYWYRQALGQGPEFLTYFNYEAQQDKSGLPNDRFSAERPEGSISTLTIQRTEQRDSAMYRCASTLQGYSYNEQFFGPGTRLTVL.

The chain has TRBV7-9 and TRBJ2-6; no firm D call. V shed 5 bases and J shed 0 bases, with 11 bases lying between them. Per the germline V gene, CDR1 is SEHNR and CDR2 is FQNEAQ (reference sequence). The length of the CDR3 is 16 residues. CDR3 DNA: TGTGCCAGCAGCCGTACACTGAACTCTGGGGCCAACGTCCTGACTTTC. Translated: CASSRTLNSGANVLTF. Filled out from reference TRBV7-9 and TRBJ2-6, the complete variable domain reads DTGVSQNPRHKITKRGQNVTFRCDPISEHNRLYWYRQTLGQGPEFLTYFQNEAQLEKSRLLSDRFSAERPKGSFSTLEIQRTEQGDSAMYLCASSRTLNSGANVLTFGAGSRLTVL.

The rearrangement links TRBV12-3 or TRBV12-4 to TRBJ2-1; 10 bases line up with TRBD1. Losses at the gene ends were 5 bases for V and 6 bases for J; bases not matched to a gene: 4. CDR3 length: 14 residues. The CDR3 DNA reads TGTGCCAGCAGTATCCGGGACAGGGGCAATGAGCAGTTCTTC. It yields the protein CASSIRDRGNEQFF.

This chain links TRBV20-1 with TRBJ1-1; D remains unclear. This CDR3 has 14 amino acids. Germline CDR1 reads DFQATT; CDR2 reads SNEGSKA (reference sequence). V was shortened by 6 bases and J by 8 bases, with 22 bases between the two germline ends. The CDR3 here is CSARIRPPLIEAFF. The CDR3 DNA follows: TGCAGTGCCCGAATCCGGCCTCCCCTGATCGAAGCTTTCTTT.

The gene calls are TRBV7-2 and TRBJ1-5, with D unresolved. The germline V gene encodes CDR1 SGHTA and CDR2 FQGNSA. Trimming removed 1 base at V and 0 bases at J, with 4 bases between. The CDR3 covers 14 residues. The CDR3 loop reads CASSLDSSNQPQHF. The CDR3 DNA reads TGTGCCAGCAGCTTAGACAGTAGCAATCAGCCCCAGCATTTT.

Here the CDR3 reads CASSSSGTGNTGELFF. The CDR3 coding sequence is TGTGCCAGCAGTTCGTCCGGGACAGGGAACACCGGGGAGCTGTTTTTT. This rearrangement joins TRBV12-3 or TRBV12-4 to TRBJ2-2, with 8 bases matching TRBD1. The CDR3 spans 16 residues. J was trimmed by 1 base and V by 4 bases; bases with no gene match: 5.

This clonotype occurred a few times. The CDR3 DNA follows: TGTGCCAGCAGTTACCTTACGGGAGAAGGAGCGGGGGCCAACGTCCTGACTTTC. Protein: CASSYLTGEGAGANVLTF. The rearrangement links TRBV6-2 or TRBV6-3 to TRBJ2-6; possibly TRBD2 for D (6 bases). Trimming pared 2 bases from V and 4 bases from J, leaving 18 bases between. CDR1 is MNHEY, CDR2 SVGEGT, per germline. The CDR3 consists of 18 residues.

V and J are TRBV7-8 and TRBJ2-1; 11 bases are shared with TRBD2. Per germline, CDR1 SGHVS and CDR2 FQNEAQ. V shed 5 bases and J 2 bases; nucleotides not matched to a gene: 5. The CDR3 contains 16 residues. In DNA, the CDR3 is TGTGCCAGCAGCCCTACTAGCGGGGGCCCCTACAATGAGCAGTTCTTC. It encodes CASSPTSGGPYNEQFF.